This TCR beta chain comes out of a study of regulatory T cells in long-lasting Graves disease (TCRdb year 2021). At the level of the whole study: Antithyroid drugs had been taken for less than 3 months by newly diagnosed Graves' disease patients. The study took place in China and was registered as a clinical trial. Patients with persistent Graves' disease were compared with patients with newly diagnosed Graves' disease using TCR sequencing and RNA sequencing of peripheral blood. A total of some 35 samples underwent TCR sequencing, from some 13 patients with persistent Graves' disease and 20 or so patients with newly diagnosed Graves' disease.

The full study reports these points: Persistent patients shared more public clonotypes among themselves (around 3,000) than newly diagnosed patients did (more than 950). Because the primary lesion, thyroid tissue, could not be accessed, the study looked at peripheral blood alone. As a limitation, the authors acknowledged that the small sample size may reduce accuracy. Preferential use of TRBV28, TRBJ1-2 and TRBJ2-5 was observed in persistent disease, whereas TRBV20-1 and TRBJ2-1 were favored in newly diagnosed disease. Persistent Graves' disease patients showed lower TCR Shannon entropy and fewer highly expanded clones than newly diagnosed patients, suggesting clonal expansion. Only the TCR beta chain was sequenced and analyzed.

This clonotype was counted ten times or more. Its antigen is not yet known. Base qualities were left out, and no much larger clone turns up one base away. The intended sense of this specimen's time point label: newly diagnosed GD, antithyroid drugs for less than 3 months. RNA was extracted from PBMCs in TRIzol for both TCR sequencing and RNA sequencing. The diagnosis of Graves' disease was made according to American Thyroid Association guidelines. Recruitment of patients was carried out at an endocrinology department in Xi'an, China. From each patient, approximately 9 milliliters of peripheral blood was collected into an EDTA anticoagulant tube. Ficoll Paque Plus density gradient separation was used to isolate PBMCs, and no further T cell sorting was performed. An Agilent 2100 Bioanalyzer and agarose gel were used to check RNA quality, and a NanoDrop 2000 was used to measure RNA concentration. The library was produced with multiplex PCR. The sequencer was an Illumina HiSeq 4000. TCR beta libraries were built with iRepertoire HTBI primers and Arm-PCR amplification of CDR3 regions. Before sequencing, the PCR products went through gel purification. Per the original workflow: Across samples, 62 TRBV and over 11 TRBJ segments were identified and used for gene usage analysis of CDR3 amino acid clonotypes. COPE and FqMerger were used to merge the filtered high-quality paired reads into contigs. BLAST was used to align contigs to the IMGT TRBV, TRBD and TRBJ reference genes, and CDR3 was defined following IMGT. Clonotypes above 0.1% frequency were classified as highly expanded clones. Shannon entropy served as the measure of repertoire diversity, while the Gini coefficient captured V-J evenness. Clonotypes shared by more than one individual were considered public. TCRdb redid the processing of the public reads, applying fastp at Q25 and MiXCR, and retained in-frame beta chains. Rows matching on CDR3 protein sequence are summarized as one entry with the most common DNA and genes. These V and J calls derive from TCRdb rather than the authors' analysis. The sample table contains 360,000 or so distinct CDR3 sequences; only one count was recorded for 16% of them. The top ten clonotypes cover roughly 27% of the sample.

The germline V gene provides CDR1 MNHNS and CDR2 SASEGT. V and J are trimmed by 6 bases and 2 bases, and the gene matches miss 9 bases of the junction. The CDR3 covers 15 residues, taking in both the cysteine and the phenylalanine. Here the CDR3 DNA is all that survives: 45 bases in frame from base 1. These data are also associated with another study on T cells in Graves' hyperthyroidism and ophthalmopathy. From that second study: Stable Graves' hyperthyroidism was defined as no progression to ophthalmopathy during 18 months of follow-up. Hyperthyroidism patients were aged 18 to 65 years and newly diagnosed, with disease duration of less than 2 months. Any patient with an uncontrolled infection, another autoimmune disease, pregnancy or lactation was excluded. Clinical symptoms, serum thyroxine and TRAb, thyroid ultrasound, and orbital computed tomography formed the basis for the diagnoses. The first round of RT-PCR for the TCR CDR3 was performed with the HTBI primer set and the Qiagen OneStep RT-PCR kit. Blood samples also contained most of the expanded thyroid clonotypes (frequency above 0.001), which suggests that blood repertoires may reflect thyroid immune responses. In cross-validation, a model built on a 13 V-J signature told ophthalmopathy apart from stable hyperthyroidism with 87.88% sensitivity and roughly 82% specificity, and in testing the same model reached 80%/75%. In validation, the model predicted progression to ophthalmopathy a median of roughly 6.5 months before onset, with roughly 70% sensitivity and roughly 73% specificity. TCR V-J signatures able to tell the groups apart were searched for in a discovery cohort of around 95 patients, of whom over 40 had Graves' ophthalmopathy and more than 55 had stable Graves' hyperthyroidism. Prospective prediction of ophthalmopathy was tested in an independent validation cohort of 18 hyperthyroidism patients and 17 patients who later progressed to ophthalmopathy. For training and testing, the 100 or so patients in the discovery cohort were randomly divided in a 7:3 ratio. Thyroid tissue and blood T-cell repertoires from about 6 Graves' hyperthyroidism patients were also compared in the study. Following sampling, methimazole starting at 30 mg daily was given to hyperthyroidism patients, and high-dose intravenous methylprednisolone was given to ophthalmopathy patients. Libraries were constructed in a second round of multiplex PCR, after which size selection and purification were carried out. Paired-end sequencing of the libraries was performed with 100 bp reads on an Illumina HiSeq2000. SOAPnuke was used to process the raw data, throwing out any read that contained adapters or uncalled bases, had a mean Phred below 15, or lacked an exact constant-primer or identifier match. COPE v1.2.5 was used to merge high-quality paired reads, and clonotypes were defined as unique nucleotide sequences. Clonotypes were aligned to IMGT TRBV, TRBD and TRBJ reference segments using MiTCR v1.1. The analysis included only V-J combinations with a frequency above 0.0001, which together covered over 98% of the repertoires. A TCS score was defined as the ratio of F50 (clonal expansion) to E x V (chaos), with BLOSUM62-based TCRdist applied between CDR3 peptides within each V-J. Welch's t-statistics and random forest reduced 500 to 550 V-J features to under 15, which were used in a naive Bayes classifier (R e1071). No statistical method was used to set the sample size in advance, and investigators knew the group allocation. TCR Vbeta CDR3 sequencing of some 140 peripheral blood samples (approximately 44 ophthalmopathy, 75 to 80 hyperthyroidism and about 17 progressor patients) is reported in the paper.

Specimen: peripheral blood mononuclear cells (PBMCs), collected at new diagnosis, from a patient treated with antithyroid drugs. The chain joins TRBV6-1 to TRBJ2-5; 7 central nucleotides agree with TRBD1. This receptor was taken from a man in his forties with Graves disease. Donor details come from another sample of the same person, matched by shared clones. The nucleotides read TGTGCCAGCAGAGTCACAGGGGAGACACAAGAGACCCAGTACTTC. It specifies CASRVTGETQETQYF.